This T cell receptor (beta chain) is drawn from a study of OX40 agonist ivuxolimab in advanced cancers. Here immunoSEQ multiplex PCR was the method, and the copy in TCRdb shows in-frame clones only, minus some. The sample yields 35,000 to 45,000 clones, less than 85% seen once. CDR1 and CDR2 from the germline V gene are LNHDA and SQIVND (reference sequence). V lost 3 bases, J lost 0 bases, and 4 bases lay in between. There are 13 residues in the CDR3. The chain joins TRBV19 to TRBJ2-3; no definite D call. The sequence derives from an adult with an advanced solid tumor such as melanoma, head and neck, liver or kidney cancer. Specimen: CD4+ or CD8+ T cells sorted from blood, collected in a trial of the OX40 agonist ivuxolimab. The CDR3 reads CASSIESTDTQYF. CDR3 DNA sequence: TGTGCCAGTAGTATTGAGAGCACAGATACGCAGTATTTT. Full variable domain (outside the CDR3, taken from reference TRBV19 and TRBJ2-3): DGGITQSPKYLFRKEGQNVTLSCEQNLNHDAMYWYRQDPGQGLRLIYYSQIVNDFQKGDIAEGYSVSREKKESFPLTVTSAQKNPTAFYLCASSIESTDTQYFGPGTRLTVL.